What follows are 17 T cell receptor beta chains derived from one specimen sequenced in a study of blood T cells in healthy people across ages. Together with a sample-barcoded 5' primer, a J-beta primer mix was included in a second PCR lasting about 6 to 11 cycles. A single record per CDR3 protein comes from TCRdb applying MiXCR to the 5' RACE reads. The sample lists hundreds of thousands of distinct CDR3 sequences, 56% occurring once. The material sequenced was blood. Receptors were obtained from a man aged 35 to 55 in good health.

This chain links TRBV9 with TRBJ1-2; D is ambiguous. Germline V gene sequence: CDR1 SGDLS, CDR2 YYNGEE. The CDR3 loop spans 14 amino acids. Trimming left V 2 bases short and J 7 bases short, with 15 bases between. The DNA for the CDR3 is TGTGCCAGCAGCGTTATGGTCGATCTAGGTGGCTACACCTTC. Translating it yields CASSVMVDLGGYTF. The full variable domain, rest sourced from reference TRBV9 and TRBJ1-2, is DSGVTQTPKHLITATGQRVTLRCSPRSGDLSVYWYQQSLDQGLQFLIQYYNGEERAKGNILERFSAQQFPDLHSELNLSSLELGDSALYFCASSVMVDLGGYTFGSGTRLTVV.

A note on this clonotype: Compared with germline, one end of the junction differs, possibly owing to a read error. This rearrangement joins TRBV4-2 to TRBJ1-2; D uncertain. CDR1 and CDR2 (germline): LGHNA, YNFKEQ. This CDR3 spans 14 amino acids. Here the CDR3 reads CASNQDGGMRGYTF. DNA of the CDR3: TGTGCCAGCAACCAAGATGGCGGGATGCGTGGCTACACCTTC.

The chain recombines TRBV14 with TRBJ2-7; 7 nucleotides line up with TRBD1. V trimming: 2 bases; J trimming: 6 bases; junction bases outside the gene matches: 10. The CDR3 length is 15 residues. Germline V gene lookup returns CDR1 SGHDN and CDR2 FVKESK. The CDR3 loop reads CASSQTGQVLVEQYF. CDR3 DNA: TGTGCCAGCAGCCAAACTGGACAGGTTCTGGTCGAGCAGTACTTC.

The rearrangement uses TRBV11-2 and TRBJ2-1; the D call may be TRBD1 or TRBD2 (5 bases each). The CDR3 is made up of 16 amino acids. V lost 5 bases to trimming and J lost 0 bases, with 14 bases between them. From germline, CDR1 is SGHAT and CDR2 FQNNGV. The CDR3 protein is CASSRDLQSSYNEQFF. The CDR3 DNA sequence: TGTGCCAGCAGCCGGGACCTCCAGAGCTCCTACAATGAGCAGTTCTTC. The variable domain in full, with the rest retrieved from reference TRBV11-2 and TRBJ2-1, is EAGVAQSPRYKIIEKRQSVAFWCNPISGHATLYWYQQILGQGPKLLIQFQNNGVVDDSQLPKDRFSAERLKGVDSTLKIQPAKLEDSAVYLCASSRDLQSSYNEQFFGPGTRLTVL.

The V gene is TRBV6-5, the J gene TRBJ2-1; 8 nucleotides agree with TRBD2. The trim removed 0 bases at V and 7 bases at J, leaving 20 bases unmatched. CDR1 is MNHEY, CDR2 SVGAGI, per germline. CDR3 length: 20 residues. Here the CDR3 DNA reads TGTGCCAGCAGTTACTCCCCACGGGAAAGCGGGAGAATCGGAAGGAATGAGCAGTTCTTC. Translating gives CASSYSPRESGRIGRNEQFF.

This chain links TRBV7-8 with TRBJ2-1, with a possible D match to TRBD1 (5 bases). The CDR3 has 12 residues. V lost 5 bases to trimming and J lost 10 bases, with 12 bases between them. CDR1 is SGHVS, CDR2 FQNEAQ, per germline. The CDR3 spells CASSLTVLEQFF. CDR3 sequence (DNA): TGTGCCAGCAGCCTGACAGTTCTGGAGCAGTTCTTC.

The CDR3 protein is CASSQGLTSGRNNEQFF. CDR3 DNA sequence: TGCGCCAGCAGCCAGGGCCTGACTAGCGGCCGAAACAATGAGCAGTTCTTC. The V call is TRBV4-3, the J call TRBJ2-1; TRBD2 matches 9 bases. CDR1 and CDR2 from the germline V gene are LGHNA and YSLEER. The CDR3 spans 17 residues. The V and J ends lost 3 bases and 5 bases, in that order; junction bases with no gene match: 11.

This clonotype was found a few times. The J gene is TRBJ1-1, the V gene TRBV18, with D possibly matching TRBD1 (5 bases). Germline V gene lookup returns CDR1 KGHSH and CDR2 LQKENI. The CDR3 loop spans 13 amino acids. V shed 3 bases and J shed 3 bases, with 8 bases lying between them. CDR3 nucleotide sequence: TGTGCCAGCTCACCTTCGGGGGACACTGAAGCTTTCTTT. This gives the protein CASSPSGDTEAFF. The entire variable domain, with the rest obtained from reference TRBV18 and TRBJ1-1, is as follows: NAGVMQNPRHLVRRRGQEARLRCSPMKGHSHVYWYRQLPEEGLKFMVYLQKENIIDESGMPKERFSAEFPKEGPSILRIQQVVRGDSAAYFCASSPSGDTEAFFGQGTRLTVV.

V is TRBV21-1 and J is TRBJ1-2; the table's D call, TRBD1, has no DNA check behind it. TRBV21-1 is a known pseudogene. The CDR3 length is 16 residues. The CDR3 region is CASSPLGQENNYGYTF. The CDR3 bases are TGTGCCAGCAGCCCCTTAGGACAGGAAAATAACTATGGCTACACCTTC.

The chain couples TRBV20-1 to TRBJ2-7; the match to TRBD2 covers 8 bases. Trimming cost V 3 bases and J 3 bases; bases outside gene matches: 1. CDR1 and CDR2 from the germline V gene are DFQATT and SNEGSKA (reference sequence). CDR3 length: 12 amino acids. The CDR3 nucleotides are TGCAGTGCTAGGGGGACTAGCTACGAGCAGTACTTC. This translates into CSARGTSYEQYF.

The DNA of the CDR3 is TGTGCCAGCTCTTCCCAAGGGGGCCAAGATACGCAGTATTTT. Translation gives CASSSQGGQDTQYF. V usage is TRBV27 and J usage is TRBJ2-3, with 7 bases lining up with TRBD1. Per the germline V gene, CDR1 is MNHEY and CDR2 is SMNVEV (reference sequence). This CDR3 is 14 amino acids long. V shed 8 bases, J shed 5 bases, and the junction held 10 bases outside the gene matches.

The gene calls are TRBV10-3 and TRBJ1-6; D ambiguous. Germline V gene lookup returns CDR1 ENHRY and CDR2 SYGVKD. CDR3 length: 14 amino acids. V was clipped by 4 bases and J by 2 bases, with 6 bases between them. The CDR3 protein is CAISGGAYNSPLHF. The CDR3 region has the DNA TGTGCCATCAGTGGCGGAGCCTATAATTCACCCCTCCACTTT.

This chain connects TRBV6-5 to TRBJ1-2; D is perhaps TRBD1 (6 bases). V dropped 7 bases and J dropped 4 bases, with 16 bases sitting between them. This CDR3 comprises 14 residues. The germline V gene encodes CDR1 MNHEY and CDR2 SVGAGI. The CDR3 spells CASNRAGASYGYTF. DNA for the CDR3: TGTGCCAGCAATCGTGCAGGGGCAAGCTATGGCTACACCTTC.

This clonotype was counted only a few times. The V call is TRBV20-1, the J call TRBJ1-2; D gene ambiguous. V dropped 0 bases and J dropped 4 bases, with 15 bases sitting between them. Germline loops: CDR1 DFQATT, CDR2 SNEGSKA (reference sequence). This CDR3 has 15 amino acids. CDR3 region: CSARDQIPGVYGYTF. Here the CDR3 DNA reads TGCAGTGCTAGAGATCAGATTCCAGGAGTCTATGGCTACACCTTC.

The chain carries TRBV7-3 and TRBJ2-3; 9 bases are shared with TRBD2. Germline V gene lookup returns CDR1 SGHTA and CDR2 FQGTGA. The V and J ends lost 3 bases and 6 bases, in that order; junction bases with no gene match: 10. The CDR3 loop spans 16 amino acids. The CDR3 nucleotides read TGTGCCAGCAGCTTCGAGGCGGGGGGGGGCATGGATACGCAGTATTTT. Its translation: CASSFEAGGGMDTQYF.

This clonotype was observed a handful of times. The rearrangement links TRBV12-3 or TRBV12-4 to TRBJ2-5; D is unresolved. The V end was cut by 3 bases, the J end by 0 bases, with 8 bases between. The CDR3 is 14 residues long. The CDR3 nucleotides are TGTGCCAGCAGTTTTGCAGATTACCAAGAGACCCAGTACTTC. This gives the protein CASSFADYQETQYF.

This chain joins TRBV21-1 and TRBJ2-1. TRBV21-1 is listed as a pseudogene. This CDR3 contains 11 residues. DNA of the CDR3: TGTGCCAGCCCGACGTACAATGAGCAGTTCTTC. Its protein is CASPTYNEQFF.